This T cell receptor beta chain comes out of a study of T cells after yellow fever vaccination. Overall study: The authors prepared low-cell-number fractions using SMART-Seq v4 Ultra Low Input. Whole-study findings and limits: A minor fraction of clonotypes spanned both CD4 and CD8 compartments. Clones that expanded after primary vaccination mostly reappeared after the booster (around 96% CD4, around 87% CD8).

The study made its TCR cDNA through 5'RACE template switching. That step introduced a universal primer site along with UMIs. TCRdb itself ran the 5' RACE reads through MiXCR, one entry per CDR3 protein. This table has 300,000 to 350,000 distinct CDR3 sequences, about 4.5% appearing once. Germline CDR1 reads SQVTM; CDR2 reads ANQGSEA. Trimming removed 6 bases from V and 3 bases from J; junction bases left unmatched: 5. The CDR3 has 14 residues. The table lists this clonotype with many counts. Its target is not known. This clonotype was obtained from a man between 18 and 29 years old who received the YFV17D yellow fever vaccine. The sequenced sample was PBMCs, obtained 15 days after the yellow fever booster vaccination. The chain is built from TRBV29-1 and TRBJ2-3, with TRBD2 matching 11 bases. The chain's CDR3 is CSVETSGGTDTQYF. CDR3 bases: TGCAGCGTAGAAACTAGCGGGGGAACAGATACGCAGTATTTT.